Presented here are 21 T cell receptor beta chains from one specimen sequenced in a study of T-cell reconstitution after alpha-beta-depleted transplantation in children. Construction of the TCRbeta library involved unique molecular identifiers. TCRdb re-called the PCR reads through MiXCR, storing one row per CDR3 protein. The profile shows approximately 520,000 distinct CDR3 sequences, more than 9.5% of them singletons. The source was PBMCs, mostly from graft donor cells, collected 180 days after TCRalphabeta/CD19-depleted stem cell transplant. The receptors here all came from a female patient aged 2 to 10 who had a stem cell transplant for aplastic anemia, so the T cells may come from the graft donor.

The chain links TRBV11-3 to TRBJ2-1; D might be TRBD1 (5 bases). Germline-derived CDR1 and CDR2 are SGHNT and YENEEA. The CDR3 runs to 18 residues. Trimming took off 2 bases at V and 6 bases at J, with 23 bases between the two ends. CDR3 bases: TGTGCCAGCAGCTTAAGGGTCCAGCGCGAAGGGGTTAGCAATGAGCAGTTCTTC. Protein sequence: CASSLRVQREGVSNEQFF.

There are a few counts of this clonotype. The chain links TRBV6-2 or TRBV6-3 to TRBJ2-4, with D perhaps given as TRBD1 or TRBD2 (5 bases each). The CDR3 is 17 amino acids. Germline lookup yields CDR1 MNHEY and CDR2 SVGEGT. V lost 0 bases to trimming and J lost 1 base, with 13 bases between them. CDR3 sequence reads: CASSYSKEDIAKNIQYF. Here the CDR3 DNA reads TGTGCCAGCAGTTACTCGAAGGAGGACATCGCCAAAAACATTCAGTACTTC.

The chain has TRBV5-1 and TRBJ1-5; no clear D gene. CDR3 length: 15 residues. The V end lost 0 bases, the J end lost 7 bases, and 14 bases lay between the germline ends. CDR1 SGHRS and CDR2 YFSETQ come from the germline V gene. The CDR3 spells CASSLGDLRGQPQHF. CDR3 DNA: TGCGCCAGCAGCTTGGGCGACCTTCGCGGACAGCCCCAGCATTTT.

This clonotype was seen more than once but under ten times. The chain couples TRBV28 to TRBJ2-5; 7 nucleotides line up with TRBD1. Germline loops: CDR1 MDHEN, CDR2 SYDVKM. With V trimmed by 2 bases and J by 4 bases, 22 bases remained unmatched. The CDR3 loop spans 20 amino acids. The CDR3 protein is CASSLALGGEENTEGETQYF. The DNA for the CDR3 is TGTGCCAGCAGTTTAGCCCTAGGGGGCGAGGAAAATACAGAGGGAGAGACCCAGTACTTC.

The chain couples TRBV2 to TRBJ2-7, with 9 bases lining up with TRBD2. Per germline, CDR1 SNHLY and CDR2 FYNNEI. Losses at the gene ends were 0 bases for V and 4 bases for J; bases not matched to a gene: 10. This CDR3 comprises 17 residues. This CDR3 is CASSEALPVAGAYEQYV. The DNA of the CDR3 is TGTGCCAGCAGTGAAGCGCTCCCGGTAGCGGGAGCTTACGAGCAGTACGTC.

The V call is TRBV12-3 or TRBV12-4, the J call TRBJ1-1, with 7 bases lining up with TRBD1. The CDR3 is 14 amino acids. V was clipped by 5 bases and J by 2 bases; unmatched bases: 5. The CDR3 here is CASSPDRVNTEAFF. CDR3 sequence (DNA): TGTGCCAGCAGTCCCGACAGGGTAAACACTGAAGCTTTCTTT.

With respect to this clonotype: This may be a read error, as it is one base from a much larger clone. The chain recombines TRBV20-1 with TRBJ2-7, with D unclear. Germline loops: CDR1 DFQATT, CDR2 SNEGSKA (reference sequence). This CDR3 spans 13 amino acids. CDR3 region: CSARDLRGYERYF. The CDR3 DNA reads TGCAGTGCTAGAGATCTTCGCGGCTACGAGCGGTACTTC.

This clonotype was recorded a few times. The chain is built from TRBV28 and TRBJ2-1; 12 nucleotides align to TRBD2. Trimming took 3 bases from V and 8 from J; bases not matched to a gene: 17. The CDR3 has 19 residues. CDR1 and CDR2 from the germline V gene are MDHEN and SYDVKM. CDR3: CASSFLGANLAGGPYEQFF. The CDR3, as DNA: TGTGCCAGCAGTTTTCTTGGCGCGAATCTAGCGGGAGGGCCCTATGAGCAGTTCTTC.

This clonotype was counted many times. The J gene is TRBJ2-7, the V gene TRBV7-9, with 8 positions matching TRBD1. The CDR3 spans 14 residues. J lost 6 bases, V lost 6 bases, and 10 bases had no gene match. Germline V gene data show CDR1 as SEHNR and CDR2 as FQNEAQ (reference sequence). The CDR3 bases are TGTGCCAGCAGAGATAGGACAGGGACGAGCGAGCAGTACTTC. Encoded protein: CASRDRTGTSEQYF.

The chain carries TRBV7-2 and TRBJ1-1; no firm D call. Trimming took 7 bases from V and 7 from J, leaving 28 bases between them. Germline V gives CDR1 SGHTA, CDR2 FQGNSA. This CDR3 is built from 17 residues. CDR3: CASNYPRGETNFYEAFF. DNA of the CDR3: TGTGCCAGCAACTACCCCCGGGGAGAAACTAATTTCTATGAAGCTTTCTTT. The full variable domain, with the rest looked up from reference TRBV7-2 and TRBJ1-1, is GAGVSQSPSNKVTEKGKDVELRCDPISGHTALYWYRQSLGQGLEFLIYFQGNSAPDKSGLPSDRFSAERTGGSVSTLTIQRTQQEDSAVYLCASNYPRGETNFYEAFFGQGTRLTVV.

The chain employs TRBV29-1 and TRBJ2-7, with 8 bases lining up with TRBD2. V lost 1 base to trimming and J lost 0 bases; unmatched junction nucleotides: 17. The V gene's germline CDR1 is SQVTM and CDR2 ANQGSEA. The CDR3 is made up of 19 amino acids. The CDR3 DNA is TGCAGCGTTGAAGGTCTAGGGACCGAACGGGGGGGGCTCTCCTACGAGCAGTACTTC. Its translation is CSVEGLGTERGGLSYEQYF.

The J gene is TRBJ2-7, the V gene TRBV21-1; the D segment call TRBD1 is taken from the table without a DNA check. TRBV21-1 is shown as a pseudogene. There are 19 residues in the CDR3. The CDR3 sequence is CASSKKAPGQGIITYEQYV. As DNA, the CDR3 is TGTGCCAGCAGCAAAAAGGCTCCGGGACAGGGAATCATTACCTACGAGCAGTACGTC.

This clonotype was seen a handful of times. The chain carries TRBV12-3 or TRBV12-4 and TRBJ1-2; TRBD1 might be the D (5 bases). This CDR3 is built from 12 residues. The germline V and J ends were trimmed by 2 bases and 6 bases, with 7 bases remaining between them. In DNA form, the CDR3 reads TGTGCCAGCAGTTTACAGGGTAATGGCTACACCTTC. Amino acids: CASSLQGNGYTF.

The CDR3 DNA sequence: TGTGCCAGCAGCGTAGGGGCAGACTATGGCTACACCTTC. Translation: CASSVGADYGYTF. The chain couples TRBV9 to TRBJ1-2; D remains ambiguous. The CDR3 covers 13 residues. Per the germline V gene, CDR1 is SGDLS and CDR2 is YYNGEE. The V and J ends lost 0 bases and 3 bases respectively, with 6 bases between them.

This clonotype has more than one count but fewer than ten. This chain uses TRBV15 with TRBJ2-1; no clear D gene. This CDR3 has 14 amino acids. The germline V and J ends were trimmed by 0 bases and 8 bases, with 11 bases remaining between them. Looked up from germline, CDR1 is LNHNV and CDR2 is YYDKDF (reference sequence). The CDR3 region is CATSRDVRSYEQFF. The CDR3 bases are TGTGCCACCAGCAGAGATGTGCGCTCCTATGAGCAGTTCTTC.

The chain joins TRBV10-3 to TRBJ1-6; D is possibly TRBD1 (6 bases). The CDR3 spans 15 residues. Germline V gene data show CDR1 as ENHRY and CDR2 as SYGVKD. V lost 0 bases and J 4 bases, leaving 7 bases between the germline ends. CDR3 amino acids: CAISESTGYNSPLHF. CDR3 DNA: TGTGCCATCAGTGAGTCGACAGGATATAATTCACCCCTCCACTTT.

The CDR3 nucleotides are TGCGCCAGCAGCTTGGATCTCAACACTGAAGCTTTCTTT. The encoded protein is CASSLDLNTEAFF. The genes are TRBV5-1 and TRBJ1-1; no definite D call. CDR1 and CDR2 from the germline V gene are SGHRS and YFSETQ. Trimming left V 0 bases short and J 2 bases short, with 5 bases between. The CDR3 is made up of 13 amino acids.

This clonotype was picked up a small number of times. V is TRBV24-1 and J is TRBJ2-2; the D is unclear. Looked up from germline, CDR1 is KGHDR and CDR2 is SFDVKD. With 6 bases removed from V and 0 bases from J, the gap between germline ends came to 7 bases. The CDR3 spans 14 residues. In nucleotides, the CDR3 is TGTGCCACCAGTTACGGCGCGAACACCGGGGAGCTGTTTTTT. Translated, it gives CATSYGANTGELFF.

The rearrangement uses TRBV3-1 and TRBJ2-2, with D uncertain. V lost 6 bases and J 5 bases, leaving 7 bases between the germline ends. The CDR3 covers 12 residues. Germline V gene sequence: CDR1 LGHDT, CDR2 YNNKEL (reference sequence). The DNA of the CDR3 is TGTGCCAGCAGAGTCTTAACCGGGGAGCTGTTTTTT. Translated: CASRVLTGELFF.

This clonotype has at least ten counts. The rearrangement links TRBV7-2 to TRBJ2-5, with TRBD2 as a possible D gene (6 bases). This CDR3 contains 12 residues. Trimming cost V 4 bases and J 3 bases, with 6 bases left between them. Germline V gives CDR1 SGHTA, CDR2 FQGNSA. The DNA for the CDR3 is TGTGCCAGCAGCTGGGGGGAAGAGACCCAGTACTTC. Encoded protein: CASSWGEETQYF.

The CDR3 protein is CSATWTGNLVNEQFF. The CDR3, as DNA: TGCAGTGCTACATGGACCGGAAACCTCGTGAATGAGCAGTTCTTC. The chain couples TRBV20-1 to TRBJ2-1; D unclear. Between the trimmed V and J ends, which lost 4 bases and 7 bases, there was a span of 20 bases. The CDR3 consists of 15 residues. Germline V gene sequence: CDR1 DFQATT, CDR2 SNEGSKA (reference sequence).